This section outlines one T cell receptor (beta chain) sequence together with its context. This sample was taken from a study of blood T cells in healthy people across ages. A J-beta primer mix and a sample-barcoded 5' primer were used in a second PCR of roughly 6 to 11 cycles. TCRdb fed the 5' RACE reads into MiXCR, producing one record per CDR3 protein. Of some 860,000 distinct CDR3 sequences listed, just over 55% are singletons. The CDR3 runs 14 residues. The germline V gene encodes CDR1 LGHNA and CDR2 YNFKEQ. Trimming shortened V by 0 bases and J by 6 bases, and 9 bases separated the two germline ends.

The material sequenced was blood. This receptor was obtained from a man aged 40-49 years in good health. This rearrangement joins TRBV4-2 to TRBJ2-1, with D tentatively TRBD1 (6 bases). CDR3 in DNA: TGTGCCAGCAGCCAAGATCCAGGGGCCAATGAGCAGTTCTTC. This gives the protein CASSQDPGANEQFF.